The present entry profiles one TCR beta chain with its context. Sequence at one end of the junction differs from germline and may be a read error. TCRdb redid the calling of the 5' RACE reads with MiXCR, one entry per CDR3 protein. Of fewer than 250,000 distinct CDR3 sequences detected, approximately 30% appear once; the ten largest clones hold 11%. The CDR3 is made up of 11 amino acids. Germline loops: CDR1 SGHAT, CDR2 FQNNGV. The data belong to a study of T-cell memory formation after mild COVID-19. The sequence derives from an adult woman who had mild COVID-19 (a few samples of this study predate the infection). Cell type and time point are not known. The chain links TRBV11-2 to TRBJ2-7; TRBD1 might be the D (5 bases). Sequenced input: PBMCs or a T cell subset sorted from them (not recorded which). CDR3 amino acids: CASSLVQGLHF. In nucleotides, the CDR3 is TGTGCCAGCAGCTTAGTTCAGGGCTTACACTTC.